These 21 T cell receptor beta chains originate from one sample sequenced in a study of intratumoral heterogeneity in liver cancer. Profiled with immunoSEQ multiplex PCR; TCRdb holds only in-frame clones, not every one. The table lists some 21,000 clones, just under 75% of them singletons. Here the sequenced sample was tumor-adjacent normal tissue, taken before any cancer treatment. The receptor source for this set is a woman in her sixties or seventies with hepatocellular carcinoma.

This clone is a singleton in its sample. The rearrangement links TRBV24-1 to TRBJ2-7, with TRBD2 as a possible D gene (5 bases). V shed 4 bases and J shed 3 bases, with 6 bases lying between them. This CDR3 comprises 12 residues. Germline V gives CDR1 KGHDR, CDR2 SFDVKD. CDR3 residues: CATSDRDYEQYF. In DNA form, the CDR3 reads TGTGCCACCAGTGACCGGGACTACGAGCAGTACTTC.

The gene calls are TRBV5-4 and TRBJ1-2, with 7 bases aligning to TRBD1. The CDR3 totals 13 residues. V shed 2 bases and J 7 bases; nucleotides not matched to a gene: 5. Germline CDR1 SGHNT, CDR2 YYREEE (reference sequence). Here the CDR3 reads CASSFTGDFGYTF. CDR3 DNA: TGTGCCAGCAGCTTCACAGGGGATTTTGGCTACACCTTC. Filled out from reference TRBV5-4 and TRBJ1-2, the complete variable domain reads ETGVTQSPTHLIKTRGQQVTLRCSSQSGHNTVSWYQQALGQGPQFIFQYYREEENGRGNFPPRFSGLQFPNYSSELNVNALELDDSALYLCASSFTGDFGYTFGSGTRLTVV.

The chain couples TRBV30 to TRBJ2-3, with 10 bases aligning to TRBD2. After removal of 0 bases from V and 5 bases from J, the junction contained 5 bases not matched to a gene. The CDR3 is made up of 15 amino acids. Germline V gene lookup returns CDR1 GTSNPN and CDR2 SVGIG (reference sequence). Written as DNA, the CDR3 is TGTGCCTGGAGTGTAGCGGGAGGGCCTTTAGATACGCAGTATTTT. It encodes CAWSVAGGPLDTQYF.

This clone was seen a few times. The chain combines TRBV21-1 with TRBJ2-7; the table's D call, TRBD2, was not checked against the DNA. TRBV21-1 is an annotated pseudogene. The CDR3 consists of 14 residues. CDR3 loop: CARERADRPYEQYF. The CDR3 DNA follows: TGTGCCAGAGAGAGGGCAGACCGTCCCTACGAGCAGTACTTC.

The chain carries TRBV15 and TRBJ2-3, with a possible D match to TRBD2 (5 bases). From germline, CDR1 is LNHNV and CDR2 YYDKDF (reference sequence). CDR3 length: 18 residues. Trimming removed 5 bases at V and 0 bases at J, with 21 bases between. CDR3 coding DNA: TGTGCCACCAGCCCCCATGTCGAGCGGATGACTAGCACAGATACGCAGTATTTT. It encodes CATSPHVERMTSTDTQYF.

The CDR3 bases are TGTGCCATCAGTGAGCCCGGGGGCGGGAGTAAGTACGAGCAGTACTTC. It specifies CAISEPGGGSKYEQYF. The chain has TRBV10-3 and TRBJ2-7; weak D call: TRBD2 (7 bases). V was shortened by 2 bases and J by 4 bases, with 18 bases between the two germline ends. The germline gives CDR1 ENHRY, CDR2 SYGVKD. The CDR3 has 16 residues.

The rearrangement uses TRBV28 and TRBJ2-2; possibly TRBD2 for D (6 bases). Trimming cost V 3 bases and J 2 bases, with 10 bases left between them. CDR3 length: 15 amino acids. Germline values: CDR1 MDHEN, CDR2 SYDVKM. CDR3 region: CASSFWGLNTGELFF. The DNA for the CDR3 is TGTGCCAGCAGTTTTTGGGGACTCAACACCGGGGAGCTGTTTTTT.

The chain couples TRBV2 to TRBJ2-3, with 9 bases matching TRBD1. There are 15 residues in the CDR3. Trimming took 7 bases from V and 3 from J; bases not matched to a gene: 8. Looked up from germline, CDR1 is SNHLY and CDR2 is FYNNEI. CDR3 amino acids: CASTGWGQGTDTQYF. Here the CDR3 DNA reads TGTGCCAGCACCGGATGGGGACAGGGAACAGATACGCAGTATTTT.

This CDR3 is CAWSRQASGGYEQYF. The CDR3 DNA reads TGTGCCTGGTCAAGGCAGGCTAGCGGGGGCTACGAGCAGTACTTC. The chain carries TRBV30 and TRBJ2-7, with TRBD2 identical over 10 bases. CDR1 is GTSNPN and CDR2 is SVGIG in the germline V gene (reference sequence). V shed 5 bases, J shed 3 bases, and the junction held 10 bases outside the gene matches. The CDR3 loop spans 15 amino acids.

In this sample, this clone turned up a few times. The gene calls are TRBV24-1 and TRBJ2-1; TRBD1 matches at 7 bases. V was pared by 8 bases and J by 9 bases, with 6 bases of the junction left unmatched. The CDR3 extends over 12 amino acids. Germline V lookup: CDR1 KGHDR, CDR2 SFDVKD. The CDR3 loop is CATTTGVGEQFF. The CDR3 DNA sequence: TGTGCCACCACTACAGGGGTGGGTGAGCAGTTCTTC.

J is TRBJ2-5 and V is TRBV21-1. TRBV21-1 is reported as a pseudogene. The CDR3 length is 14 residues. CDR3 DNA sequence: TGTGCCAGCAGCCCGTATCCGAAACAAGAGACCCAGTACTTC. Residues: CASSPYPKQETQYF.

The gene calls are TRBV19 and TRBJ2-2; D is possibly TRBD1 (6 bases). Trimming took 10 bases from V and 4 from J, leaving 16 bases between them. This CDR3 has 14 amino acids. Germline V CDR1 and CDR2: LNHDA, SQIVND (reference sequence). Written as DNA, the CDR3 is TGTGCCACCCAAGGACAGATTTTCACCGGGGAGCTGTTTTTT. Amino acids: CATQGQIFTGELFF.

CDR3 nucleotides: TGCAGCGTTGATTCGGGACGCGTGGAGACCCAGTACTTC. This translates into CSVDSGRVETQYF. The J gene is TRBJ2-5, the V gene TRBV29-1; TRBD1 or TRBD2 may be the D gene (5 bases each). The CDR3 has 13 residues. The germline V gene has CDR1 SQVTM and CDR2 ANQGSEA. Trimming left V 3 bases short and J 5 bases short, with 13 bases between.

The rearrangement uses TRBV9 and TRBJ1-1; D is undetermined. The germline CDR1 and CDR2 sequences are SGDLS and YYNGEE. Deletions cut 0 bases from V and 3 bases from J, with 9 bases between. CDR3 length: 14 residues. The CDR3 spells CASSVAGYDTEAFF. The CDR3 bases are TGTGCCAGCAGCGTAGCGGGATACGACACTGAAGCTTTCTTT.

This clone was counted between two and nine times. The J gene is TRBJ2-1, the V gene TRBV5-1; possibly TRBD1 or TRBD2 for D (5 bases each). CDR1 SGHRS and CDR2 YFSETQ come from the germline V gene. Trimming took 2 bases from V and 5 from J, leaving 14 bases between them. CDR3 size: 15 residues. The CDR3 loop is CASSLIETGHNEQFF. The CDR3 DNA reads TGCGCCAGCAGCTTAATCGAAACGGGGCACAATGAGCAGTTCTTC. Drawing the rest from reference TRBV5-1 and TRBJ2-1, the complete variable domain is KAGVTQTPRYLIKTRGQQVTLSCSPISGHRSVSWYQQTPGQGLQFLFEYFSETQRNKGNFPGRFSGRQFSNSRSEMNVSTLELGDSALYLCASSLIETGHNEQFFGPGTRLTVL.

The chain recombines TRBV28 with TRBJ2-5; 8 bases map to TRBD2. Trimming cost V 9 bases and J 2 bases; bases outside gene matches: 14. The CDR3 runs 16 residues. The germline gives CDR1 MDHEN, CDR2 SYDVKM. The CDR3 sequence is CARSPHTGGPQETQYF. CDR3 in DNA: TGTGCCAGAAGTCCGCACACGGGGGGGCCTCAAGAGACCCAGTACTTC. Filled out from reference TRBV28 and TRBJ2-5, the complete variable domain reads DVKVTQSSRYLVKRTGEKVFLECVQDMDHENMFWYRQDPGLGLRLIYFSYDVKMKEKGDIPEGYSVSREKKERFSLILESASTNQTSMYLCARSPHTGGPQETQYFGPGTRLLVL.

The chain links TRBV16 to TRBJ2-5; D is unclear. The germline V gene encodes CDR1 KGHSY and CDR2 FQNENV. This CDR3 contains 12 residues. The germline V and J ends were trimmed by 0 bases and 5 bases, with 4 bases remaining between them. The CDR3 DNA is TGTGCCAGCAGCCAATCGGTGGAGACCCAGTACTTC. Protein sequence: CASSQSVETQYF.

The chain employs TRBV21-1 and TRBJ2-2; TRBD2 was called by the table and not checked on the DNA. TRBV21-1 is assigned pseudogene status. The CDR3 has 21 amino acids. CDR3: CASSKAARGWSGRRNTGELFF. The CDR3 DNA is TGTGCCAGCAGCAAAGCCGCCCGAGGTTGGAGCGGTCGACGGAACACCGGGGAGCTGTTTTTT.

This chain uses TRBV7-3 with TRBJ2-3; TRBD2 matches 13 bases. V lost 5 bases and J lost 7; bases outside the gene matches: 6. The CDR3 spans 15 residues. CDR1 SGHTA and CDR2 FQGTGA come from the germline V gene. For the CDR3, the DNA is TGTGCCAGCAGCCCAGGACTAGCGGGAGCACATACGCAGTATTTT. Residues: CASSPGLAGAHTQYF.

The chain recombines TRBV7-9 with TRBJ1-2, with 10 bases aligning to TRBD1. The CDR3 covers 14 residues. The ends lost 2 bases at V and 4 bases at J; junction bases unmatched: 1. Germline V gene sequence: CDR1 SEHNR, CDR2 FQNEAQ (reference sequence). The DNA of the CDR3 is TGTGCCAGCAGCTTAAGGGACAGGGGCTATGGCTACACCTTC. Encoded protein: CASSLRDRGYGYTF.

This chain links TRBV28 with TRBJ2-7; TRBD1 might be the D (5 bases). V was trimmed by 6 bases and J by 2 bases, leaving 44 bases between them. The CDR3 covers 24 residues. Germline values: CDR1 MDHEN, CDR2 SYDVKM. CDR3: CASRGISFFWGRGKRSKTTYEQYF. CDR3 in DNA: TGTGCCAGCAGGGGTATCAGTTTTTTTTGGGGCCGTGGGAAAAGGAGCAAGACCACCTACGAGCAGTACTTC.